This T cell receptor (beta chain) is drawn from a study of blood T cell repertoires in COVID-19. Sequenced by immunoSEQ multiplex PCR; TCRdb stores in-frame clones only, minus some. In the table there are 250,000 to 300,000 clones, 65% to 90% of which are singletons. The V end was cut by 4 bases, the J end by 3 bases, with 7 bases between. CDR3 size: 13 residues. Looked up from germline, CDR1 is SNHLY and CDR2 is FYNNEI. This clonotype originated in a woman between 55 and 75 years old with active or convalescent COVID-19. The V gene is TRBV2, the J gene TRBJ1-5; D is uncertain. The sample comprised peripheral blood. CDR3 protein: CASSAEYNQPQHF. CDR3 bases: TGTGCCAGCAGTGCAGAATACAATCAGCCCCAGCATTTT.